This section outlines one TCR beta chain sequence together with its context. Antigen: not known. The record originates from a study of OX40 agonist ivuxolimab in advanced cancers. On the study more broadly: Among those enrolled, mean age was 60 years (range about 23 to 79) and about 79% were male. Three patients had partial responses: one hepatocellular carcinoma, two cutaneous melanoma. Overall study findings and caveats: On average, CD8+ T cells showed a greater number of expanded clones than CD4+.

The data were produced by immunoSEQ multiplex PCR, yet TCRdb's version contains in-frame clones alone and is incomplete. This sample carries some 79,000 clones, more than 85% of them seen once, and the ten largest clones take approximately 0.45%. Cycle 7 day 1, cycle 4 day 1, and baseline were the timepoints at which blood was sampled. The CDR3 is 15 residues long. Trimming left V 5 bases short and J 1 base short, with 14 bases between. Germline CDR1 SGHTA, CDR2 FQGNSA. Sample: CD4+ or CD8+ T cells sorted from blood, taken in a trial of the OX40 agonist ivuxolimab. This receptor was identified in an adult with an advanced solid tumor such as melanoma, head and neck, liver or kidney cancer. The J gene is TRBJ1-1, the V gene TRBV7-2; TRBD1 is a possible D gene (5 bases). The CDR3 nucleotides read TGTGCCAGCAGCCGACCGGGACTGTCGAACACTGAAGCTTTCTTT. As protein: CASSRPGLSNTEAFF.